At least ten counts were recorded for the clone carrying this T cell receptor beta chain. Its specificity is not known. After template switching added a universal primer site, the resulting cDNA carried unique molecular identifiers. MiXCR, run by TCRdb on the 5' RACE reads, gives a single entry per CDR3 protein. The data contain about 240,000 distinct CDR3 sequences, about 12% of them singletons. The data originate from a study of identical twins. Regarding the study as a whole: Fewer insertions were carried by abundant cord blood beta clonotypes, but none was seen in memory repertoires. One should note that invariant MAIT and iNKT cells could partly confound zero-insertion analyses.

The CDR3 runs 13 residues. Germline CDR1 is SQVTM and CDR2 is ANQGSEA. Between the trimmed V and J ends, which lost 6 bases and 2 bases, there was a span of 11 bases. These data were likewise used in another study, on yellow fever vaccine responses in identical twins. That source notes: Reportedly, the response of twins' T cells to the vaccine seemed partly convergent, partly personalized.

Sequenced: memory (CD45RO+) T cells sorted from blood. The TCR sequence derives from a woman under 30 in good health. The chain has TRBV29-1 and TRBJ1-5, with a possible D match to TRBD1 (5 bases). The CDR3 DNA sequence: TGCAGCGTCCGGGACGGCGGCAATCAGCCCCAGCATTTT. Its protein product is CSVRDGGNQPQHF. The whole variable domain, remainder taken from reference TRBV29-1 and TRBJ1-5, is SAVISQKPSRDICQRGTSLTIQCQVDSQVTMMFWYRQQPGQSLTLIATANQGSEATYESGFVIDKFPISRPNLTFSTLTVSNMSPEDSSIYLCSVRDGGNQPQHFGDGTRLSIL.